This T cell receptor (beta chain) was sequenced during a study of blood T cell repertoires in COVID-19. Across the whole study: There were acute and convalescent COVID-19 samples, and they came from the United States, Italy and Spain.

Original handling: Estimates of nucleated cell counts were drawn from the amplification of reference gene primers. Method: immunoSEQ multiplex PCR; TCRdb's copy keeps in-frame clones and lacks some. The DNA was the basis for D and trimming; V, J and clone size are from that table. The profile shows some 380,000 clones, around 84% of them singletons. The clonotype comes from a human donor with acute or convalescent COVID-19. The donor label of this sample is uncertain. The sample taken for sequencing was peripheral blood.

For the CDR3, the DNA is TGTGCCAGCAGCTTACGCGGGGGAGAAAATGAAAAACTGTTTTTT. This translates into CASSLRGGENEKLFF. The chain combines TRBV7-9 with TRBJ1-4, with D perhaps TRBD1 (5 bases). The CDR3 is 15 residues long. With 2 bases removed from V and 5 bases from J, the gap between germline ends came to 12 bases. The V gene's germline CDR1 is SEHNR and CDR2 FQNEAQ (reference sequence).